Listed here are 24 T cell receptor beta chains from one sample, sequenced in a study of Ad26.COV2.S vaccination and SARS-CoV-2 variants (dated by TCRdb to the early 2020s). The receptor library was made with the immunoSEQ multiplex PCR assay. TCRdb's version of the immuneACCESS table is confined to in-frame rearrangements and falls short of the full clone set. An unresolved V gene accounts for under half of the shortfall where checked; the remainder is of unknown origin. The sample includes about 500,000 clones, with roughly nine tenths observed a single time. The top ten clonotypes cover approximately 1.7% of the sample. This sample's treatment or condition label indicates: around 19 received Ad26.COV2.S at low or high dose, single or two shots; several received placebo; per-sample allocation not given. Repertoires of vaccine and placebo recipients were sequenced from samples collected on day 63 after the first injection.

This material consisted of peripheral blood, taken in a trial of Ad26.COV2.S vaccine versus placebo. Every receptor here comes from a person aged 18 to 59 who received the Ad26.COV2.S COVID-19 vaccine or a placebo.

V and J are TRBV7-2 and TRBJ2-5; TRBD1 aligns across 9 bases. Germline assignment: CDR1 SGHTA and CDR2 FQGNSA. The CDR3 covers 16 residues. V shed 5 bases, J shed 5 bases, and the junction held 12 bases outside the gene matches. The CDR3 DNA is TGTGCCAGCAGCCAGGGGATTGGACAGGGGTGGGAGACCCAGTACTTC. It is translated as CASSQGIGQGWETQYF.

The chain recombines TRBV2 with TRBJ2-1; D may be TRBD1 or TRBD2 (6 bases each). The CDR3 is 12 amino acids. Trimming pared 5 bases from V and 9 bases from J, leaving 11 bases between. Looked up from germline, CDR1 is SNHLY and CDR2 is FYNNEI. CDR3 protein: CASSFGGGEQFF. The CDR3 DNA reads TGTGCCAGCAGTTTCGGAGGGGGTGAGCAGTTCTTC.

This chain links TRBV29-1 with TRBJ2-3; the D call may be TRBD1 or TRBD2 (5 bases each). The germline V gene has CDR1 SQVTM and CDR2 ANQGSEA. With 6 bases removed from V and 6 bases from J, the gap between germline ends came to 13 bases. The CDR3 sequence is 12 residues long. CDR3 nucleotide sequence: TGCAGCGTGGGGACCCCGGGGGATACGCAGTATTTT. As protein: CSVGTPGDTQYF.

The V and J genes are TRBV3-1 (or the pseudogene TRBV3-2) and TRBJ2-5; the D is unclear. CDR3 length: 12 amino acids. V shed 3 bases and J shed 3 bases, with 5 bases lying between them. Germline assignment: CDR1 LGHDT and CDR2 YNNKEL (reference sequence). CDR3 protein: CASSQAEETQYF. Here the CDR3 DNA reads TGTGCCAGCAGCCAGGCCGAAGAGACCCAGTACTTC.

The chain links TRBV27 to TRBJ1-6, with 7 bases fitting TRBD1. Germline V gene data show CDR1 as MNHEY and CDR2 as SMNVEV (reference sequence). The CDR3 contains 19 residues. The ends lost 1 base at V and 5 bases at J; junction bases unmatched: 14. DNA of the CDR3: TGTGCCAGCAGTTTATTATTATACAGGGGAGGGTACAATAATTCACCCCTCCACTTT. Amino acids: CASSLLLYRGGYNNSPLHF.

The J gene is TRBJ2-7, the V gene TRBV21-1; the D segment call TRBD1 is taken from the table without a DNA check. TRBV21-1 is shown as a pseudogene. The CDR3 covers 18 residues. The CDR3 sequence is CASSKDGWRGTGVYEQYF. Here the CDR3 DNA reads TGTGCCAGCAGCAAAGACGGGTGGAGGGGGACAGGGGTCTACGAGCAGTACTTC.

This chain connects TRBV10-3 to TRBJ1-2, with 11 bases fitting TRBD1. Trimming cost V 6 bases and J 8 bases; bases outside gene matches: 8. This CDR3 spans 14 amino acids. Germline CDR1 reads ENHRY; CDR2 reads SYGVKD. The CDR3 DNA reads as TGTGCCATCAGCGGGACAGGGGGTTCTCAGGGCTACACCTTC. As protein: CAISGTGGSQGYTF.

The chain joins TRBV3-1 (or the pseudogene TRBV3-2) to TRBJ1-2; no reliable D call. The germline CDR1 and CDR2 sequences are LGHDT and YNNKEL (reference sequence). There are 15 residues in the CDR3. V was trimmed by 4 bases and J by 0 bases, leaving 12 bases between them. CDR3 nucleotide sequence: TGTGCCAGCAGCCCTCGGATCGTAGCTAACTATGGCTACACCTTC. Amino acids: CASSPRIVANYGYTF.

The J gene is TRBJ1-1, the V gene TRBV4-2; D gene ambiguous. Germline V gene lookup returns CDR1 LGHNA and CDR2 YNFKEQ. The V end was cut by 0 bases, the J end by 0 bases, with 20 bases between. CDR3 length equals 19 residues. The CDR3 sequence is CASSQDIWGGGYMNTEAFF. CDR3 DNA: TGTGCCAGCAGCCAAGATATCTGGGGTGGTGGATACATGAACACTGAAGCTTTCTTT.

This clone was picked up a small number of times. This rearrangement joins TRBV12-2 to TRBJ1-6; TRBD1 is taken as the D call from the table, unchecked against the DNA. TRBV12-2 counts as a pseudogene. This CDR3 contains 19 residues. The CDR3, as DNA: TGTGCAAGTCGCCCGTACGCCCTAAGTGATCGGACAGGGCGGTCACCCCTCCACTTT. This sequence encodes CASRPYALSDRTGRSPLHF.

This chain links TRBV30 with TRBJ2-3; D may match TRBD1 or TRBD2 (5 bases each). In germline, CDR1 is GTSNPN, CDR2 SVGIG (reference sequence). This CDR3 spans 13 amino acids. Deletions cut 3 bases from V and 1 base from J, with 8 bases between. CDR3 amino acids: CAWRQGGTDTQYF. The DNA of the CDR3 is TGTGCCTGGAGGCAGGGAGGCACAGATACGCAGTATTTT.

The gene calls are TRBV2 and TRBJ2-1; TRBD2 matches 13 bases. The germline V gene encodes CDR1 SNHLY and CDR2 FYNNEI. The CDR3 covers 16 residues. V lost 7 bases and J lost 7; bases outside the gene matches: 10. The CDR3 here is CASTWTSGSVRNEQFF. The CDR3 coding sequence is TGTGCCAGCACATGGACTAGCGGGAGTGTGCGGAATGAGCAGTTCTTC. The full variable domain, its missing parts supplied by reference TRBV2 and TRBJ2-1, is EPEVTQTPSHQVTQMGQEVILRCVPISNHLYFYWYRQILGQKVEFLVSFYNNEISEKSEIFDDQFSVERPDGSNFTLKIRSTKLEDSAMYFCASTWTSGSVRNEQFFGPGTRLTVL.

J is TRBJ1-3 and V is TRBV15; D call uncertain. Trimming removed 0 bases at V and 1 base at J, with 13 bases between. The germline V gene encodes CDR1 LNHNV and CDR2 YYDKDF (reference sequence). This CDR3 is built from 17 residues. Here the CDR3 DNA reads TGTGCCACCAGCAGAGATACCCCCTGGATATCTGGAAACACCATATATTTT. This codes for CATSRDTPWISGNTIYF.

The chain has TRBV18 and TRBJ2-7, with 7 bases aligning to TRBD1. Germline V gene sequence: CDR1 KGHSH, CDR2 LQKENI. This CDR3 spans 15 amino acids. V trimming: 1 base; J trimming: 5 bases; junction bases outside the gene matches: 8. CDR3 DNA sequence: TGTGCCAGCTCACCACGGGCCACAGGGGACCACGAGCAGTACTTC. It encodes CASSPRATGDHEQYF.

The chain is built from TRBV28 and TRBJ2-1; a possible D gene is TRBD2 (5 bases). CDR3 length: 15 amino acids. Trimming shortened V by 3 bases and J by 4 bases, and 13 bases separated the two germline ends. Germline V gene lookup returns CDR1 MDHEN and CDR2 SYDVKM. For the CDR3, the DNA is TGTGCCAGCAGTTTCCCGGGATCTTCGTACAATGAGCAGTTCTTC. This gives the protein CASSFPGSSYNEQFF.

V is TRBV10-3 and J is TRBJ2-3; 10 bases agree with TRBD1. Germline trimming cut 8 bases from V and 2 bases from J; bases unmatched to any gene: 7. The CDR3 contains 15 residues. The germline CDR1 and CDR2 sequences are ENHRY and SYGVKD. The CDR3 DNA reads TGTGCCATCCGAGGGACAGGGGCAAACACAGATACGCAGTATTTT. The encoded protein is CAIRGTGANTDTQYF.

The chain joins TRBV19 to TRBJ1-2; 7 nucleotides line up with TRBD1. Germline lookup yields CDR1 LNHDA and CDR2 SQIVND (reference sequence). The V segment lost 6 bases and the J segment 4 bases; nucleotides outside the gene matches: 11. The CDR3 length is 15 residues. Here the CDR3 DNA reads TGTGCCAGTAGCTCAGCTATCCGACAGGGCTATGGCTACACCTTC. This gives the protein CASSSAIRQGYGYTF.

The CDR3 protein is CASRQGQGTEKLFF. Here the CDR3 DNA reads TGTGCCAGCAGACAAGGACAGGGGACGGAAAAACTGTTTTTT. This chain links TRBV6-5 with TRBJ1-4, with TRBD1 matching over 9 bases. Germline V lookup: CDR1 MNHEY, CDR2 SVGAGI. CDR3 length: 14 residues. J was trimmed by 8 bases and V by 6 bases; bases with no gene match: 7.

V and J are TRBV7-2 and TRBJ2-2, with D tentatively TRBD2 (5 bases). This CDR3 has 16 amino acids. Germline-derived CDR1 and CDR2 are SGHTA and FQGNSA. The germline V and J ends were trimmed by 5 bases and 4 bases, with 17 bases remaining between them. The CDR3 sequence is CASSPAGGRVTGELFF. In DNA form, the CDR3 reads TGTGCCAGCAGCCCCGCCGGCGGGCGGGTCACCGGGGAGCTGTTTTTT.

The CDR3 coding sequence is TGTGCCACCAGTAGTAGTCAGGAGACCCAGTACTTC. Amino acid sequence: CATSSSQETQYF. The genes are TRBV24-1 and TRBJ2-5; no clear D. The CDR3 has 12 amino acids. V lost 6 bases to trimming and J lost 5 bases, with 9 bases between them. Looked up from germline, CDR1 is KGHDR and CDR2 is SFDVKD.

The rearrangement links TRBV7-9 to TRBJ2-1, with D perhaps matching TRBD2 (6 bases). From germline, CDR1 is SEHNR and CDR2 FQNEAQ (reference sequence). This CDR3 has 16 amino acids. Trimming shortened V by 2 bases and J by 5 bases, and 16 bases separated the two germline ends. CDR3 amino acids: CASSLLGGSGDNEQFF. The CDR3 region has the DNA TGTGCCAGCAGCTTACTGGGGGGTAGCGGCGACAATGAGCAGTTCTTC. The whole variable domain, remainder taken from reference TRBV7-9 and TRBJ2-1, is DTGVSQNPRHKITKRGQNVTFRCDPISEHNRLYWYRQTLGQGPEFLTYFQNEAQLEKSRLLSDRFSAERPKGSFSTLEIQRTEQGDSAMYLCASSLLGGSGDNEQFFGPGTRLTVL.

CDR3 coding DNA: TGTGCCAGCAGCTTAGAGGGGACAGTAGGCTACACCTTC. Translated: CASSLEGTVGYTF. The genes are TRBV7-8 and TRBJ1-2; 7 bases line up with TRBD1. In germline, CDR1 is SGHVS, CDR2 FQNEAQ. Trimming at V came to 1 base and at J to 8 bases, leaving 4 bases not matched to a gene. There are 13 residues in the CDR3.

The chain is built from TRBV28 and TRBJ1-2, with 9 bases identical to TRBD1. Germline CDR1 and CDR2: MDHEN and SYDVKM. The CDR3 covers 13 residues. The J segment lost 8 bases and the V segment lost 5 bases, leaving 6 bases of the junction unmatched. CDR3 in amino acids: CASSHRDREGYTF. DNA for the CDR3: TGTGCCAGCAGTCACCGGGACAGGGAAGGCTACACCTTC.

The table lists this clone with a count of one. J is TRBJ1-1 and V is TRBV27, with D perhaps TRBD1 (5 bases). Germline V gene data show CDR1 as MNHEY and CDR2 as SMNVEV (reference sequence). The V gene lost 5 bases and the J gene lost 11 bases, with 18 bases spanning the gap. The CDR3 covers 13 residues. The CDR3 loop reads CASSADSLGNAFF. CDR3 in DNA: TGTGCCAGCAGTGCCGACAGCCTAGGGAATGCTTTCTTT.